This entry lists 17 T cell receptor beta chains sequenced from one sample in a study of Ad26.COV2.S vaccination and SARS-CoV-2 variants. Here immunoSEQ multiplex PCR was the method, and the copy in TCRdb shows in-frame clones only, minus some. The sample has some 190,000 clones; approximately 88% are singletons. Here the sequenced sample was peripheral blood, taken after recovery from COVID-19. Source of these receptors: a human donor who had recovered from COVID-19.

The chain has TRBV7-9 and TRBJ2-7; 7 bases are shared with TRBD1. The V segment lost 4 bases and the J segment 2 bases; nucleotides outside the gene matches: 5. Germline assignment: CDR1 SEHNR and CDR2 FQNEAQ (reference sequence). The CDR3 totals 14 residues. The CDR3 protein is CASSSYRGTYEQYF. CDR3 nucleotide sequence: TGTGCCAGCAGCTCCTACAGGGGAACCTACGAGCAGTACTTC.

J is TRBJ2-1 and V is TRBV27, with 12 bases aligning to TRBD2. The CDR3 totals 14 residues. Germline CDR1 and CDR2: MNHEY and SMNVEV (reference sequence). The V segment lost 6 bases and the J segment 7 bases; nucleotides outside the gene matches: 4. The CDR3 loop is CASRSGLAGNEQFF. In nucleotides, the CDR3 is TGTGCCAGCAGGAGCGGACTAGCGGGAAATGAGCAGTTCTTC.

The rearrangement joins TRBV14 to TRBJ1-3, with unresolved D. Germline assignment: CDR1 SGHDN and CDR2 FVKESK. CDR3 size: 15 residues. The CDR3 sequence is CAIGVSGASGNTIYF. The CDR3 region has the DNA TGTGCGATCGGGGTGAGCGGTGCCTCTGGAAACACCATATATTTT.

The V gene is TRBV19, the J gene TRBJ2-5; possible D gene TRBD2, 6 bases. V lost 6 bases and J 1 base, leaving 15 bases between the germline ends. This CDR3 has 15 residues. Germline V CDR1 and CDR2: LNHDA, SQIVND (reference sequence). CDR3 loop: CASSLGGGFQETQYF. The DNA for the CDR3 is TGTGCCAGTAGCCTGGGAGGCGGGTTCCAAGAGACCCAGTACTTC. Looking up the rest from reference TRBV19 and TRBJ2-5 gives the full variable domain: DGGITQSPKYLFRKEGQNVTLSCEQNLNHDAMYWYRQDPGQGLRLIYYSQIVNDFQKGDIAEGYSVSREKKESFPLTVTSAQKNPTAFYLCASSLGGGFQETQYFGPGTRLLVL.

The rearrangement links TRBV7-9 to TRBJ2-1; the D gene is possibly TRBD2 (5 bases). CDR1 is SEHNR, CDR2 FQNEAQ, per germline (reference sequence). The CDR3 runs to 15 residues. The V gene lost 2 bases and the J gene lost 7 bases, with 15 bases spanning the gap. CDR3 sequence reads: CASSLPWESQNEQFF. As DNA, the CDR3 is TGTGCCAGCAGCTTACCTTGGGAGTCTCAGAATGAGCAGTTCTTC.

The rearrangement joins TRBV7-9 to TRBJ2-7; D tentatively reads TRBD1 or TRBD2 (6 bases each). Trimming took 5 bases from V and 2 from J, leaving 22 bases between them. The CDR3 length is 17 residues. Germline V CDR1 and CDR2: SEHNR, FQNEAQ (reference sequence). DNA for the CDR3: TGTGCCAGCAGCCCATATCCAGGGGCGGGGTTCGCCTACGAGCAGTACTTC. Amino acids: CASSPYPGAGFAYEQYF.

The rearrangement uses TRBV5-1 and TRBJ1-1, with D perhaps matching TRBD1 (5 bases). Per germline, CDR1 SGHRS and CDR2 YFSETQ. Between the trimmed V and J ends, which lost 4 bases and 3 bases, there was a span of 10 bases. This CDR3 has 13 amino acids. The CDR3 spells CASSEQVYTEAFF. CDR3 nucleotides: TGCGCCAGCAGCGAACAGGTTTACACTGAAGCTTTCTTT.

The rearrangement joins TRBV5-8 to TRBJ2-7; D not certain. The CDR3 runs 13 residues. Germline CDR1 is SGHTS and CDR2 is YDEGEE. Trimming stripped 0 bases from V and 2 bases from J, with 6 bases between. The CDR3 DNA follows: TGTGCCAGCAGCTTGGACATCGCCTACGAGCAGTACTTC. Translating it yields CASSLDIAYEQYF.

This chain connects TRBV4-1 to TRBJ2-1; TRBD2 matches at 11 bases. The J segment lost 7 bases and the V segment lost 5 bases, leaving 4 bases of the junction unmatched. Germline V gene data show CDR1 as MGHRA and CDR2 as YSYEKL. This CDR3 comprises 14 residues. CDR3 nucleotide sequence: TGCGCCAGCAGCATTAGCGGGAGGGAGAATGAGCAGTTCTTC. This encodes CASSISGRENEQFF.

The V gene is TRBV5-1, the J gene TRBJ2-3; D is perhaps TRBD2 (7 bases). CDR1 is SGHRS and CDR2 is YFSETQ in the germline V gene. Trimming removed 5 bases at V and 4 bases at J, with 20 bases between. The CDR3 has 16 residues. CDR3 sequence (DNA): TGCGCCAGCAGTTCCCGGGGGGCCACTCGGGCAGATACGCAGTATTTT. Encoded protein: CASSSRGATRADTQYF.

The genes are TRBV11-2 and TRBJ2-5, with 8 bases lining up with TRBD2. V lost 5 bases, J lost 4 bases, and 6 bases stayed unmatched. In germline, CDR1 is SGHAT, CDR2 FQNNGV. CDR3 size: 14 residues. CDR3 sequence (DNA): TGTGCCAGCAGCGCTGGCGGGAGGCTAGAGACCCAGTACTTC. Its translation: CASSAGGRLETQYF.

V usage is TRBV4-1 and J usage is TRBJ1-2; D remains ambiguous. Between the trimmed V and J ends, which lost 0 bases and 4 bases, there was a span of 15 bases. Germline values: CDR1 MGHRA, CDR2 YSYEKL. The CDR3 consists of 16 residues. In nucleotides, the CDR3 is TGCGCCAGCAGCCAAGATAGTAGCACCCTGCTCTATGGCTACACCTTC. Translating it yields CASSQDSSTLLYGYTF.

The CDR3 region has the DNA TGTGCCAGTAGTAACCTAAGGGGGCGCGGGGACACTGAAGCTTTCTTT. This codes for CASSNLRGRGDTEAFF. The chain combines TRBV19 with TRBJ1-1; 7 nucleotides align to TRBD1. Germline V gene data show CDR1 as LNHDA and CDR2 as SQIVND (reference sequence). Trimming at V came to 4 bases and at J to 3 bases, leaving 11 bases not matched to a gene. The CDR3 runs to 16 residues.

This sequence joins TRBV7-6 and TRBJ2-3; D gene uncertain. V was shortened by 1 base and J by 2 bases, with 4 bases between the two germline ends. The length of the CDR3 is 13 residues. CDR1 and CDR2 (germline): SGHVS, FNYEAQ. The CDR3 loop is CASSLDPTDTQYF. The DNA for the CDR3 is TGTGCCAGCAGCTTAGATCCCACAGATACGCAGTATTTT.

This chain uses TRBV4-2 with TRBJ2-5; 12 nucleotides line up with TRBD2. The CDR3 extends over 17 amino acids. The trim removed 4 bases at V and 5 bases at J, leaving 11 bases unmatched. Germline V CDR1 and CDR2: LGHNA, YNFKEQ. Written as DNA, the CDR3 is TGTGCCAGCAGCCGAAAGACTAGCGGGAGTCTGCCCGAGACCCAGTACTTC. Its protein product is CASSRKTSGSLPETQYF.

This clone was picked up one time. CDR3 protein: CASSLDGVDTGELFF. The CDR3 DNA follows: TGCGCCAGCAGCTTGGATGGAGTGGACACCGGGGAGCTGTTTTTT. The V and J genes are TRBV5-1 and TRBJ2-2, with D unresolved. The CDR3 runs 15 residues. Germline loops: CDR1 SGHRS, CDR2 YFSETQ. The germline V and J ends were trimmed by 0 bases and 3 bases, with 9 bases remaining between them.

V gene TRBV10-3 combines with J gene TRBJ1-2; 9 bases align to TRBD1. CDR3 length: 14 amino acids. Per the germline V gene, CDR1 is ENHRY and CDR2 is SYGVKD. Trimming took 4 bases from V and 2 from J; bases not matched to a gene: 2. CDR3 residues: CAISATGGNYGYTF. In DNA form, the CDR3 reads TGTGCCATCAGTGCGACAGGGGGAAACTATGGCTACACCTTC.